These 19 T cell receptor beta chains were sequenced from one sample in a study of response to subunit inactivated influenza vaccine. One entry per CDR3 protein results from TCRdb running MiXCR on the RT-PCR reads. The sample lists over 300,000 distinct CDR3 sequences; around a fifth were seen once. Here the sequenced sample was PBMCs from blood, taken around 22 months after vaccination. Every receptor here comes from a man aged 50 to 69 who received an inactivated influenza vaccine.

V is TRBV28 and J is TRBJ2-3; D unresolved. Germline V gives CDR1 MDHEN, CDR2 SYDVKM. CDR3 length: 18 amino acids. V lost 1 base, J lost 0 bases, and 17 bases lay in between. CDR3 sequence reads: CASSLFPITRPSTDTQYF. For the CDR3, the DNA is TGTGCCAGCAGTTTATTTCCCATAACTCGTCCTAGCACAGATACGCAGTATTTT.

This clonotype has a handful of counts. J is TRBJ2-7 and V is TRBV6-2 or TRBV6-3, with unresolved D. V was cut by 2 bases and J by 2 bases, with 7 bases left in between. This CDR3 has 13 amino acids. Germline V gene lookup returns CDR1 MNHEY and CDR2 SVGEGT. The CDR3, as DNA: TGTGCCAGCAGTTACACCGGTACCTACGAGCAGTACTTC. Protein: CASSYTGTYEQYF.

V is TRBV7-9 and J is TRBJ2-7; D remains unclear. Trimming removed 6 bases from V and 2 bases from J, with 11 bases in between. This CDR3 region has 13 residues. Germline loops: CDR1 SEHNR, CDR2 FQNEAQ (reference sequence). CDR3 bases: TGTGCCAGCAGGGCCTTGGGGACCTACGAGCAGTACTTC. It encodes CASRALGTYEQYF.

This clonotype was counted between two and nine times. The V and J genes are TRBV27 and TRBJ1-5; no definite D call. Germline V gene data show CDR1 as MNHEY and CDR2 as SMNVEV (reference sequence). V lost 1 base and J lost 4, with 17 bases in between. The CDR3 loop spans 17 amino acids. In DNA, the CDR3 is TGTGCCAGCAGTTTATACCCTAGGCCCACAAGGAATCAGCCCCAGCATTTT. Protein: CASSLYPRPTRNQPQHF.

In this sample, this clonotype turned up a few times. V gene TRBV11-1 combines with J gene TRBJ2-2; the D gene is possibly TRBD1 (6 bases). Germline assignment: CDR1 SGHAT and CDR2 FQDESV (reference sequence). V shed 5 bases and J shed 3 bases, with 19 bases lying between them. The CDR3 is 17 residues long. DNA for the CDR3: TGTGCCAGCAGCCCAACCCGGGACACTTGGGACACCGGGGAGCTGTTTTTT. This translates into CASSPTRDTWDTGELFF.

A word on this clonotype: A junction end diverges from the germline sequence, so it may reflect a read error. The rearrangement joins TRBV7-9 to TRBJ1-5; no reliable D call. The CDR3 has 15 residues. CDR1 is SEHNR, CDR2 FQNEAQ, per germline (reference sequence). The CDR3 nucleotides read TGTGCCAGCAGCTTAGGCTACAACTATAATCAGCTCCAGCATTTT. Amino acids: CASSLGYNYNQLQHF.

The genes are TRBV7-9 and TRBJ1-6; 8 bases fit TRBD1. Trimming removed 5 bases from V and 8 bases from J; junction bases left unmatched: 11. CDR1 is SEHNR, CDR2 FQNEAQ, per germline (reference sequence). The CDR3 consists of 16 residues. CDR3 loop: CASSPPRTGIDSPLHF. As DNA, the CDR3 is TGTGCCAGCAGCCCCCCGAGGACAGGGATTGATTCACCCCTCCACTTT. The whole variable domain, remainder taken from reference TRBV7-9 and TRBJ1-6, is DTGVSQNPRHKITKRGQNVTFRCDPISEHNRLYWYRQTLGQGPEFLTYFQNEAQLEKSRLLSDRFSAERPKGSFSTLEIQRTEQGDSAMYLCASSPPRTGIDSPLHFGNGTRLTVT.

The chain uses TRBV6-1 and TRBJ1-3; D remains ambiguous. The CDR3 is 14 amino acids. CDR1 and CDR2 (germline): MNHNS, SASEGT. V was clipped by 6 bases and J by 3 bases, with 12 bases between them. The CDR3 region has the DNA TGTGCCAGCAGCCTTACCGGCGGTGGAAACACCATATATTTT. The encoded protein is CASSLTGGGNTIYF.

The chain couples TRBV11-2 to TRBJ2-3, with D perhaps matching TRBD1 or TRBD2 (5 bases each). Trimming removed 6 bases from V and 2 bases from J, with 12 bases in between. Per the germline V gene, CDR1 is SGHAT and CDR2 is FQNNGV. The CDR3 length is 14 residues. The CDR3 bases are TGTGCCAGCAGTCAGGGAGTGCCCACAGATACGCAGTATTTT. Amino acids: CASSQGVPTDTQYF.

The rearrangement uses TRBV12-3 or TRBV12-4 and TRBJ1-4; no firm D call. Trimming cost V 8 bases and J 8 bases, with 12 bases left between them. The CDR3 has 12 residues. CDR3 bases: TGTGCCAGCGGGCACAGCGGGGAAAAACTGTTTTTT. This codes for CASGHSGEKLFF.

This clonotype showed up just a few times. The CDR3 DNA sequence: TGTGCCAGCAGCCGGAGCCTTTACGAGCAGTACTTC. It specifies CASSRSLYEQYF. The rearrangement uses TRBV2 and TRBJ2-7; D ambiguous. Trimming removed 6 bases from V and 4 bases from J, with 10 bases in between. The V gene's germline CDR1 is SNHLY and CDR2 FYNNEI. This CDR3 has 12 amino acids.

This clonotype was counted a few times. V and J are TRBV5-1 and TRBJ1-2; no definite D call. V was shortened by 1 base and J by 6 bases, with 13 bases between the two germline ends. The CDR3 sequence is 14 residues long. Germline assignment: CDR1 SGHRS and CDR2 YFSETQ. CDR3 nucleotides: TGCGCCAGCAGCTTGACGGGTTTGGGGAATGGCTACACCTTC. Translation: CASSLTGLGNGYTF.

There are a few counts of this clonotype. The chain has TRBV29-1 and TRBJ2-1, with D tentatively TRBD1 (6 bases). Germline V gene sequence: CDR1 SQVTM, CDR2 ANQGSEA. This CDR3 spans 15 amino acids. V lost 0 bases to trimming and J lost 3 bases, with 12 bases between them. In DNA form, the CDR3 reads TGCAGCGTTGAAGATCAGGGCAGGGGCTACAATGAGCAGTTCTTC. Translated, it gives CSVEDQGRGYNEQFF.

V usage is TRBV6-4 and J usage is TRBJ2-7; tentative D call: TRBD2 (5 bases). This CDR3 has 15 amino acids. The germline CDR1 and CDR2 sequences are MRHNA and SNTAGT. Trimming took 6 bases from V and 1 from J, leaving 16 bases between them. The CDR3 region is CASSPDGEISYEQYF. CDR3 DNA sequence: TGTGCCAGCAGCCCGGACGGGGAAATTTCCTACGAGCAGTACTTC.

This clonotype was recorded a few times. The V and J genes are TRBV24-1 and TRBJ2-1; D is unclear. V lost 9 bases to trimming and J lost 0 bases, with 17 bases between them. The CDR3 runs to 16 residues. Germline V CDR1 and CDR2: KGHDR, SFDVKD. As DNA, the CDR3 is TGTGCCACCGCTTCGAGGAGATTGAGCTCCTACAATGAGCAGTTCTTC. Its protein is CATASRRLSSYNEQFF.

This clonotype occurred many times. This rearrangement joins TRBV5-1 to TRBJ2-1, with 9 bases aligning to TRBD1. Per germline, CDR1 SGHRS and CDR2 YFSETQ. V gave up 4 bases and J gave up 7 bases; unmatched junction bases: 3. The CDR3 extends over 13 amino acids. The CDR3, as DNA: TGCGCCAGCAGCGGACAGGGGACGAATGAGCAGTTCTTC. It encodes CASSGQGTNEQFF.

The chain combines TRBV5-4 with TRBJ2-5; D may correspond to TRBD1 or TRBD2 (5 bases each). Trimming took 5 bases from V and 9 from J, leaving 20 bases between them. The CDR3 sequence is 14 residues long. Germline V CDR1 and CDR2: SGHNT, YYREEE (reference sequence). This chain's CDR3 is CASSSPRDPSAQYF. For the CDR3, the DNA is TGTGCCAGCAGTTCCCCCCGGGACCCTTCGGCCCAGTACTTC.

The chain links TRBV29-1 to TRBJ2-5, with TRBD1 as a possible D gene (5 bases). Germline CDR1 and CDR2: SQVTM and ANQGSEA. Trimming removed 6 bases from V and 3 bases from J, with 17 bases in between. The CDR3 contains 14 residues. The CDR3 coding sequence is TGCAGCGTCGGTTTTTTGGGCAGGGAAGAGACCCAGTACTTC. It specifies CSVGFLGREETQYF. Using reference TRBV29-1 and TRBJ2-5 for the parts outside the CDR3, the full variable domain is SAVISQKPSRDICQRGTSLTIQCQVDSQVTMMFWYRQQPGQSLTLIATANQGSEATYESGFVIDKFPISRPNLTFSTLTVSNMSPEDSSIYLCSVGFLGREETQYFGPGTRLLVL.

The chain joins TRBV12-3 or TRBV12-4 to TRBJ2-1; D is possibly TRBD1 (5 bases). The CDR3 is 15 residues long. Trimming took off 2 bases at V and 2 bases at J, with 10 bases between the two ends. This chain's CDR3 is CASSLRQSPYNEQFF. DNA for the CDR3: TGTGCCAGCAGTTTAAGACAGTCCCCCTACAATGAGCAGTTCTTC.